The text below deals with one TCR beta chain. Its antigen is unknown. This sample was taken from a study of blood T cells in healthy people across ages. Study-wide results and limits: Roughly linearly, TCR beta diversity per million T cells fell as age increased. A greater number of naive CD4+ cells and higher diversity distinguished long-lived donors from aged donors.

Alongside a J-beta primer mix, a sample-barcoded 5' primer served in a second PCR lasting about 6 to 11 cycles. One entry per CDR3 protein, called by TCRdb with MiXCR from the 5' RACE reads. The data show over 1,300,000 distinct CDR3 sequences, approximately 63% seen once. The CDR3 loop spans 17 amino acids. V gave up 0 bases and J gave up 4 bases, with 18 bases separating them. CDR1 MNHEY and CDR2 SMNVEV come from the germline V gene (reference sequence). This TCR came from a man aged 18-30 years in good health. The chain recombines TRBV27 with TRBJ1-2; TRBD1 might be the D (6 bases). Sequenced input: blood. The CDR3 reads CASSLSAGTRSGYGYTF. The CDR3 DNA sequence: TGTGCCAGCAGTTTATCGGCAGGGACAAGGTCGGGCTATGGCTACACCTTC.